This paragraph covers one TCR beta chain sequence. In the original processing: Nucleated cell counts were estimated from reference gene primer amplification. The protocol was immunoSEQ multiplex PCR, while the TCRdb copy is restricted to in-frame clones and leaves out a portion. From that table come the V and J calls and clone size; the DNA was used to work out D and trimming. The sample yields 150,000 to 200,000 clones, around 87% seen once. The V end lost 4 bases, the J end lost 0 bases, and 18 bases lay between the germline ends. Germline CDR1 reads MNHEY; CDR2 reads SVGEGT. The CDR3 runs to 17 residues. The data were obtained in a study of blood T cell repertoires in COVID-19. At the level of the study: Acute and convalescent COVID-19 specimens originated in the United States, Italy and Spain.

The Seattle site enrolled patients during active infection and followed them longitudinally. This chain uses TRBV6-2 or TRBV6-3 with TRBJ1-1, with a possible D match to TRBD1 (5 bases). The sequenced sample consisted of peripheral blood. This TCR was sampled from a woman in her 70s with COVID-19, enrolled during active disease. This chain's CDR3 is CASSSHLGAWMNTEAFF. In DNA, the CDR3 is TGTGCCAGCAGTTCCCATCTTGGGGCCTGGATGAACACTGAAGCTTTCTTT.